The next 28 T cell receptor beta chains were all read from a single sample in a study of T cell changes during pregnancy in multiple sclerosis. The repertoire was sequenced with immunoSEQ multiplex PCR; TCRdb's copy has only in-frame clones and lacks some. The sample contains approximately 110,000 clones, about nine tenths of which appear only once. The sequencing used peripheral blood, collected after pregnancy. These receptors originate from a female donor with multiple sclerosis, enrolled in a pregnancy study.

The chain carries TRBV2 and TRBJ1-4; D gene uncertain. This CDR3 has 16 amino acids. CDR1 and CDR2 (germline): SNHLY, FYNNEI. V dropped 7 bases and J dropped 0 bases, with 15 bases sitting between them. The CDR3 bases are TGTGCCAGCATGAGAGAGGAAGTCACAACTAATGAAAAACTGTTTTTT. This encodes CASMREEVTTNEKLFF.

CDR3 DNA sequence: TGTGCCACCGTTCGTTGGACAGTGAACACTGAAGCTTTCTTT. Its protein is CATVRWTVNTEAFF. V and J are TRBV28 and TRBJ1-1, with D maybe TRBD1 (6 bases). Trimming left V 10 bases short and J 0 bases short, with 15 bases between. This CDR3 spans 14 amino acids. CDR1 is MDHEN, CDR2 SYDVKM, per germline.

The chain employs TRBV4-2 and TRBJ2-1, with a weak D call TRBD2 (6 bases). V gave up 0 bases and J gave up 3 bases, with 12 bases separating them. From germline, CDR1 is LGHNA and CDR2 YNFKEQ. This CDR3 spans 16 amino acids. The CDR3 spells CASSQDHGGVYNEQFF. CDR3 bases: TGTGCCAGCAGCCAAGATCACGGCGGGGTCTACAATGAGCAGTTCTTC.

J is TRBJ2-3 and V is TRBV6-6; tentative D call: TRBD1 (5 bases). CDR3 length: 13 amino acids. V dropped 8 bases and J dropped 0 bases, with 9 bases sitting between them. Germline V gives CDR1 MNHNY, CDR2 SVGAGI (reference sequence). CDR3 sequence reads: CASGQESTDTQYF. CDR3 nucleotide sequence: TGTGCCAGCGGACAAGAAAGCACAGATACGCAGTATTTT.

There are a few counts of this clone. The V and J genes are TRBV4-1 and TRBJ1-2; a weak D match, TRBD1 (5 bases). CDR1 MGHRA and CDR2 YSYEKL come from the germline V gene. Trimming shortened V by 1 base and J by 2 bases, and 14 bases separated the two germline ends. The CDR3 runs to 16 residues. The CDR3 DNA reads TGCGCCAGCAGCCAAGCCACAGGTATTGGGAACTATGGCTACACCTTC. Protein: CASSQATGIGNYGYTF.

This chain uses TRBV6-1 with TRBJ2-5; D uncertain. Germline lookup yields CDR1 MNHNS and CDR2 SASEGT. The CDR3 covers 12 residues. V gave up 7 bases and J gave up 2 bases, with 8 bases separating them. Written as DNA, the CDR3 is TGTGCCAGCAAGGCGGCGCAAGAGACCCAGTACTTC. Its translation: CASKAAQETQYF.

The chain joins TRBV6-5 to TRBJ2-2, with D perhaps matching TRBD2 (5 bases). The ends were cut back, 2 bases at V and 6 bases at J, with 16 bases in the middle. In germline, CDR1 is MNHEY, CDR2 SVGAGI. CDR3 length: 16 amino acids. The CDR3: CASSYRGQDGAGELFF. In nucleotides, the CDR3 is TGTGCCAGCAGTTACCGCGGGCAGGATGGCGCCGGGGAGCTGTTTTTT.

The chain employs TRBV5-1 and TRBJ2-1; 9 nucleotides match TRBD2. Germline V gene data show CDR1 as SGHRS and CDR2 as YFSETQ. The V segment lost 1 base and the J segment 7 bases; nucleotides outside the gene matches: 9. The CDR3 runs to 16 residues. CDR3 residues: CASSLPGGGARNEQFF. CDR3 nucleotide sequence: TGCGCCAGCAGCTTGCCGGGCGGGGGGGCCAGGAATGAGCAGTTCTTC.

The V gene is TRBV18, the J gene TRBJ2-5; TRBD1 agrees at 7 bases. J was trimmed by 1 base and V by 3 bases; bases with no gene match: 5. The CDR3 is made up of 15 amino acids. Germline assignment: CDR1 KGHSH and CDR2 LQKENI. CDR3 in amino acids: CASSPSQGTQETQYF. The CDR3 DNA sequence: TGTGCCAGCTCACCCTCACAGGGGACCCAAGAGACCCAGTACTTC.

The chain has TRBV9 and TRBJ2-7; unclear D gene. V was cut by 3 bases and J by 2 bases, with 9 bases left in between. Germline CDR1 reads SGDLS; CDR2 reads YYNGEE. The CDR3 length is 13 residues. In DNA form, the CDR3 reads TGTGCCAGCAGCGGAGACAATCCCTACGAGCAGTACTTC. It yields the protein CASSGDNPYEQYF. The full variable domain, its missing parts supplied by reference TRBV9 and TRBJ2-7, is DSGVTQTPKHLITATGQRVTLRCSPRSGDLSVYWYQQSLDQGLQFLIQYYNGEERAKGNILERFSAQQFPDLHSELNLSSLELGDSALYFCASSGDNPYEQYFGPGTRLTVT.

This chain connects TRBV13 to TRBJ1-6, with 7 positions matching TRBD1. CDR3 length: 14 residues. With 5 bases clipped from V and 6 bases from J, the junction kept 4 bases outside the gene matches. The germline gives CDR1 PRHDT, CDR2 FYEKMQ (reference sequence). The CDR3 DNA reads TGTGCCAGCAGCGAAGGGACAGTTAATTCACCCCTCCACTTT. It is translated as CASSEGTVNSPLHF.

The chain is built from TRBV27 and TRBJ2-5; D possibly corresponds to TRBD1 (5 bases). This CDR3 has 15 residues. V gave up 5 bases and J gave up 1 base, with 14 bases separating them. The germline V gene encodes CDR1 MNHEY and CDR2 SMNVEV (reference sequence). The CDR3 loop reads CASSNLRQIQETQYF. DNA for the CDR3: TGTGCCAGCAGTAACCTTCGACAGATCCAAGAGACCCAGTACTTC.

The chain joins TRBV6-6 to TRBJ2-7, with D possibly matching TRBD2 (5 bases). V was cut by 7 bases and J by 2 bases, with 15 bases left in between. CDR3 length equals 14 residues. The germline V gene encodes CDR1 MNHNY and CDR2 SVGAGI (reference sequence). CDR3 amino acids: CASNEGILPYEQYF. The CDR3 nucleotides read TGTGCCAGCAACGAGGGCATTCTCCCCTACGAGCAGTACTTC.

The chain employs TRBV14 and TRBJ2-7; D not resolved. Germline V lookup: CDR1 SGHDN, CDR2 FVKESK. Trimming removed 3 bases from V and 5 bases from J, with 8 bases in between. This CDR3 spans 12 amino acids. CDR3 in amino acids: CASSQGRNEQYF. In nucleotides, the CDR3 is TGTGCCAGCAGCCAGGGCAGAAACGAGCAGTACTTC.

The chain links TRBV29-1 to TRBJ2-3; 8 bases map to TRBD2. The CDR3 consists of 14 residues. Per germline, CDR1 SQVTM and CDR2 ANQGSEA. The V gene end was trimmed by 7 bases and the J gene end by 0 bases; junction bases not matched to a gene: 6. The CDR3 sequence is CSGRGGSSTDTQYF. CDR3 nucleotide sequence: TGCAGCGGACGGGGGGGATCTAGCACAGATACGCAGTATTTT.

The chain carries TRBV4-1 and TRBJ1-1, with a weak D call TRBD1 (5 bases). The CDR3 is 15 amino acids. CDR1 and CDR2 (germline): MGHRA, YSYEKL. V shed 0 bases and J shed 6 bases, with 14 bases lying between them. The CDR3 region is CASSQDPQGIPEAFF. The CDR3, as DNA: TGCGCCAGCAGCCAAGACCCCCAGGGTATCCCTGAAGCTTTCTTT.

V is TRBV7-9 and J is TRBJ1-6; maybe TRBD1 (5 bases). Per the germline V gene, CDR1 is SEHNR and CDR2 is FQNEAQ (reference sequence). The ends were cut back, 8 bases at V and 10 bases at J, with 24 bases in the middle. The CDR3 runs to 16 residues. This CDR3 reads CASFPPRGDSRSPLHF. The CDR3 DNA is TGTGCCAGCTTCCCTCCACGGGGGGACTCTCGATCACCCCTCCACTTT.

The chain has TRBV6-6 and TRBJ1-1, with D perhaps matching TRBD1 (6 bases). The V end was cut by 2 bases, the J end by 7 bases, with 11 bases between. This CDR3 is built from 13 residues. Germline V gives CDR1 MNHNY, CDR2 SVGAGI (reference sequence). The CDR3 reads CASSYGQLYEAFF. DNA of the CDR3: TGTGCCAGCAGTTACGGACAGCTCTATGAAGCTTTCTTT.

The rearrangement uses TRBV10-2 and TRBJ1-2; the match to TRBD1 covers 10 bases. V lost 9 bases and J lost 8; bases outside the gene matches: 9. The CDR3 sequence is 13 residues long. Germline CDR1 and CDR2: WSHSY and SAAADI. The CDR3: CASSDRGPLGYTF. The CDR3 DNA reads as TGCGCCAGTTCTGACAGGGGGCCTCTAGGCTACACCTTC.

The rearrangement joins TRBV18 to TRBJ2-7; 9 bases map to TRBD1. CDR3 length equals 16 residues. Losses at the gene ends were 5 bases for V and 2 bases for J; bases not matched to a gene: 10. Germline V gene data show CDR1 as KGHSH and CDR2 as LQKENI. The CDR3 here is CASSKTGGEGTYEQYF. The DNA for the CDR3 is TGTGCCAGCTCAAAGACAGGGGGAGAAGGCACCTACGAGCAGTACTTC.

For this clone: This sample includes further DNA sequences coding for the same CDR3. The chain couples TRBV6-4 to TRBJ2-3, with 11 bases matching TRBD2. The germline V gene encodes CDR1 MRHNA and CDR2 SNTAGT. CDR3 size: 14 residues. V dropped 5 bases and J dropped 4; count of bases not matched to a gene: 2. CDR3 sequence reads: CASSTSGGADTQYF. The CDR3 nucleotides are TGTGCCAGCAGTACTAGCGGGGGCGCAGATACGCAGTATTTT.

Concerning this clone itself: Other DNA sequences from this sample encode an identical CDR3 as well. The chain recombines TRBV15 with TRBJ1-5, with 8 nucleotides matching TRBD1. The V gene's germline CDR1 is LNHNV and CDR2 YYDKDF (reference sequence). This CDR3 contains 15 residues. Germline trimming cut 0 bases from V and 6 bases from J; bases unmatched to any gene: 4. The CDR3: CATSRDRGRSQPQHF. CDR3 bases: TGTGCCACCAGCAGAGACAGGGGGCGCAGTCAGCCCCAGCATTTT.

The chain links TRBV9 to TRBJ2-7; TRBD1 might be the D (5 bases). Trimming removed 0 bases from V and 0 bases from J, with 10 bases in between. CDR3 length equals 15 residues. The V gene's germline CDR1 is SGDLS and CDR2 YYNGEE. CDR3 in DNA: TGTGCCAGCAGCGTAGATGACAGCAGCTCCTACGAGCAGTACTTC. The encoded protein is CASSVDDSSSYEQYF.

The V and J genes are TRBV5-1 and TRBJ2-1, with D possibly matching TRBD1 (6 bases). Trimming stripped 4 bases from V and 7 bases from J, with 9 bases between. CDR1 and CDR2 (germline): SGHRS, YFSETQ. This CDR3 region has 12 residues. This CDR3 reads CASSPDRNEQFF. CDR3 DNA sequence: TGCGCCAGCAGCCCCGACAGGAATGAGCAGTTCTTC.

J is TRBJ1-3 and V is TRBV5-1, with TRBD1 matching over 10 bases. V was clipped by 5 bases and J by 1 base; unmatched bases: 12. The germline CDR1 and CDR2 sequences are SGHRS and YFSETQ. The CDR3 totals 18 residues. CDR3 loop: CASSLGTGAIGSGNTIYF. The CDR3 coding sequence is TGCGCCAGCAGTCTCGGGACAGGGGCAATAGGATCTGGAAACACCATATATTTT.

This chain uses TRBV29-1 with TRBJ1-1, with D possibly being TRBD1 (5 bases). Germline V lookup: CDR1 SQVTM, CDR2 ANQGSEA. The germline V and J ends were trimmed by 5 bases and 1 base, with 11 bases remaining between them. The CDR3 has 13 amino acids. The CDR3: CSVPGLTNTEAFF. As DNA, the CDR3 is TGCAGCGTTCCGGGACTTACGAACACTGAAGCTTTCTTT. Supplemented by reference TRBV29-1 and TRBJ1-1, the full variable domain reads SAVISQKPSRDICQRGTSLTIQCQVDSQVTMMFWYRQQPGQSLTLIATANQGSEATYESGFVIDKFPISRPNLTFSTLTVSNMSPEDSSIYLCSVPGLTNTEAFFGQGTRLTVV.

The rearrangement joins TRBV30 to TRBJ1-4; TRBD1 is a possible D gene (6 bases). CDR3 length equals 17 residues. Per the germline V gene, CDR1 is GTSNPN and CDR2 is SVGIG (reference sequence). The V end lost 8 bases, the J end lost 0 bases, and 22 bases lay between the germline ends. The CDR3 sequence: CAGTLDRIDATNEKLFF. CDR3 DNA: TGTGCCGGGACCCTGGACAGAATCGATGCAACTAATGAAAAACTGTTTTTT.

This clone came up once. Distinct nucleotide sequences in the sample also encode this CDR3. J is TRBJ2-3 and V is TRBV29-1, with 8 positions matching TRBD1. The CDR3 covers 14 residues. Trimming removed 6 bases from V and 2 bases from J; junction bases left unmatched: 7. CDR1 SQVTM and CDR2 ANQGSEA come from the germline V gene. DNA for the CDR3: TGCAGCGTGGCCGGGACAGGTATCACAGATACGCAGTATTTT. Protein sequence: CSVAGTGITDTQYF.